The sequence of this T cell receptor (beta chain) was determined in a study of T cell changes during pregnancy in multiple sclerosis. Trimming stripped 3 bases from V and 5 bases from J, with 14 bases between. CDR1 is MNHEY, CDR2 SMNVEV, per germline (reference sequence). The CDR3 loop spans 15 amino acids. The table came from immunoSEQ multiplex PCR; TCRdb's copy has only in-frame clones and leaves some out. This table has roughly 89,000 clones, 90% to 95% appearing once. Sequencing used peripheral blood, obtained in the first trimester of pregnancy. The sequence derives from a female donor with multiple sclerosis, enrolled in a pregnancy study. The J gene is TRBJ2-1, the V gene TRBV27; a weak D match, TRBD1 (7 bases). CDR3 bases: TGTGCCAGCAGTTTCCCAGGGGGGCGGAACAATGAGCAGTTCTTC. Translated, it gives CASSFPGGRNNEQFF.